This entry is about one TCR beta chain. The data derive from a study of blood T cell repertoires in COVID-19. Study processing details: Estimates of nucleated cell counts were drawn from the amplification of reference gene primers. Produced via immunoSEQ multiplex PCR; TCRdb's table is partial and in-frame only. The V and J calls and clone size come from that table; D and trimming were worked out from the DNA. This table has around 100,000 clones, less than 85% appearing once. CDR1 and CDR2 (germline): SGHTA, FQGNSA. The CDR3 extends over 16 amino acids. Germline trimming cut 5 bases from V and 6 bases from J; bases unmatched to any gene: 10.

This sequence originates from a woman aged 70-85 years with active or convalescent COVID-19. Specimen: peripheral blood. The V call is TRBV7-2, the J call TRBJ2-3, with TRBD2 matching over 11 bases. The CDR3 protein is CASSRLASGGPDTQYF. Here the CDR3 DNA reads TGTGCCAGCAGCCGTTTGGCTAGCGGGGGGCCGGATACGCAGTATTTT.